The clone carrying this TCR beta chain was recorded many times. Its target is not known. The data belong to a study of blood T cells in healthy people across ages. The study, taken as a whole, reports: Aged donors had fewer naive CD4+ cells and lower diversity than long-lived donors.

Germline values: CDR1 SGHTA, CDR2 FQGNSA. The CDR3 is 14 residues long. Germline trimming cut 4 bases from V and 6 bases from J; bases unmatched to any gene: 6. The study drew donors from healthy Caucasian individuals in Russia aged about 6 to 90. Whenever a sample was processed, at least 6 million PBMCs were isolated. For the second PCR, which ran for about 6 to 12 cycles, a sample-barcoded 5' primer and a J-beta primer mix were used. One entry per CDR3 protein, called by TCRdb with MiXCR from the 5' RACE reads. The sample includes 700,000 to 800,000 distinct CDR3 sequences, around 40% of them seen just once.

The gene calls are TRBV7-2 and TRBJ2-7, with 10 bases identical to TRBD1. Sequencing was done on a sample of blood. The clonotype comes from a woman aged 55-70 years in good health. CDR3 sequence (DNA): TGTGCCAGCAGCTCTGGGACAGGGGTACGCGAGCAGTACTTC. It translates to CASSSGTGVREQYF.